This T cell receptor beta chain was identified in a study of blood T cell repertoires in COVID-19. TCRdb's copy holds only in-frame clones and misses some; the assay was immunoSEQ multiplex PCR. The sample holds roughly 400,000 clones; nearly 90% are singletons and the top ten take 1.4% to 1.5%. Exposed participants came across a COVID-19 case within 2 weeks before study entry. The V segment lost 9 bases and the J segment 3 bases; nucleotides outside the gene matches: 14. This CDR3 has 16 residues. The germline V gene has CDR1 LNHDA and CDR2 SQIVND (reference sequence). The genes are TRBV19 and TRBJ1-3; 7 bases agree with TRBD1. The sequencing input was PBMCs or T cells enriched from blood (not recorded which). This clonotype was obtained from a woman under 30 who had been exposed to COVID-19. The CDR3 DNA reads TGTGCCAGGCAGGTGGGGACAGTGTTGGGTGGAAACACCATATATTTT. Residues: CARQVGTVLGGNTIYF.